The rows below give T cell receptor beta chains drawn from one sample of a study of blood T cell repertoires in COVID-19. TCRdb keeps only in-frame clones here, not all; method: immunoSEQ multiplex PCR. Of a few hundred thousand clones listed, 65% to 90% are singletons. Material: peripheral blood. These receptors all stem from a woman in her 50s with acute or convalescent COVID-19. Both conserved end residues are part of each CDR3. The D gene is left open where the match is weak. Size values are once, few and many counts, or a class for expanded clones, and some rows have none.

CDR3 DNA | CDR3 protein | J gene | clone size | V gene | D gene
TGTGCCAGCAGGTTTGGCGGGGGGGCCGGTGAGCAGTTCTTC | CASRFGGGAGEQFF | TRBJ2-1 | once | TRBV11-2 | TRBD2
TGTGCCAGCTCCCGTAGCGGGCTATACAATGAGCAGTTCTTC | CASSRSGLYNEQFF | TRBJ2-1 | once | TRBV5-4 | TRBD2
TGTGCCACGTTCTTGGGGGGAACTGAAGCTTTCTTT | CATFLGGTEAFF | TRBJ1-1 | once | TRBV7-9 | .
TGTGCCAGCAGTGATGACAGGGGGGGAGATACGCAGTATTTT | CASSDDRGGDTQYF | TRBJ2-3 | . | TRBV25-1 | TRBD1
TGTGCCAGCAGTCAAGACAGGGTCTATGGCTACACCTTC | CASSQDRVYGYTF | TRBJ1-2 | . | TRBV6-6 | TRBD1
TGTGCCAGTAGTTACAGCAATAGCAATCAGCCCCAGCATTTT | CASSYSNSNQPQHF | TRBJ1-5 | . | TRBV19 | .
TGTGCCAGCAGTGAACAGTCCGAAAAACTGTTTTTT | CASSEQSEKLFF | TRBJ1-4 | . | TRBV2 | .
TGTGCCAGCAGCGTCTCCGGGAACACCGGGGAGCTGTTTTTT | CASSVSGNTGELFF | TRBJ2-2 | . | TRBV9 | .
TGTGCCAGCCGCGGGAGGGTGGACTATGGCTACACCTTC | CASRGRVDYGYTF | TRBJ1-2 | . | TRBV6-5 | .
TGTGCCAGCAGTTACTCGAATCCTCGGGAAGGCTACACCTTC | CASSYSNPREGYTF | TRBJ1-2 | . | TRBV6-5 | .
TGTGCCAGTAGTATATTAGGGACAGGGACCCCCCTTGGCTATGGCTACACCTTC | CASSILGTGTPLGYGYTF | TRBJ1-2 | . | TRBV19 | TRBD1
TGCAGTGCTAGTCGGCAGGGGAATGAAAAACTGTTTTTT | CSASRQGNEKLFF | TRBJ1-4 | . | TRBV20-1 | .
TGTGCCAGCAGCTTGGTTGGGGGGAACCAGATGAACACTGAAGCTTTCTTT | CASSLVGGNQMNTEAFF | TRBJ1-1 | . | TRBV5-5 | .
TGCGCCAGCAGCTTCGGGACATTGAGCTCCTACGAGCAGTACTTC | CASSFGTLSSYEQYF | TRBJ2-7 | . | TRBV5-1 | .
TGTGCCAGCAGCGACTCCGACAGCAGCCTCCACTTT | CASSDSDSSLHF | TRBJ1-6 | . | TRBV9 | .
TGCGCCAGCAGTCAATTGGGCGGACAGGGGGCCGGGGAGACCCAGTACTTC | CASSQLGGQGAGETQYF | TRBJ2-5 | . | TRBV23-1 | TRBD1
TGTGCCATCAGTGGGGGACAGGGGATCACTGAAGCTTTCTTT | CAISGGQGITEAFF | TRBJ1-1 | . | TRBV10-3 | TRBD1
TGTGCCAGCAGCTTAGGCGCGGGGGGCATCAGTTCTAATGAAAAACTGTTTTTT | CASSLGAGGISSNEKLFF | TRBJ1-4 | few | TRBV7-9 | .
TGTGCCAGTAGCGCCGACAGGGTCACCCTCCACTTT | CASSADRVTLHF | TRBJ1-6 | . | TRBV19 | TRBD1
TGTGCCACCAGTGATGGGGACAGGATCTATGGCTACACCTTC | CATSDGDRIYGYTF | TRBJ1-2 | . | TRBV24-1 | TRBD1
TGTGCCAGCAGCGTGGACAACTATAATTCACCCCTCCACTTT | CASSVDNYNSPLHF | TRBJ1-6 | . | TRBV5-6 | .
TGTGCCAGCAGCTTCCTTGGAGTTACTAGCACAGATACGCAGTATTTT | CASSFLGVTSTDTQYF | TRBJ2-3 | . | TRBV5-6 | .
TGCGCCAGCGGTCGGAGCGGGGGAATCACTGAAGCTTTCTTT | CASGRSGGITEAFF | TRBJ1-1 | once | TRBV5-1 | .
TGTGCCAGCAGTTTGGCACGCTCCTACGAGCAGTACTTC | CASSLARSYEQYF | TRBJ2-7 | . | TRBV28 | .
TGTGCCAGCAGCCAAGTTAGCGGGCGAGGTGGTTCACCCCTCCACTTT | CASSQVSGRGGSPLHF | TRBJ1-6 | . | TRBV3-1/TRBV3-2 | .
TGTGCCAGCAGTTTGCCAGCGACTGAAAAACTGTTTTTT | CASSLPATEKLFF | TRBJ1-4 | . | TRBV28 | .
TGTGCCAGCAGTCACCGACTAGCGAGGAGCACAGATACGCAGTATTTT | CASSHRLARSTDTQYF | TRBJ2-3 | . | TRBV28 | TRBD2
TGTGCCAGCAGTCGGGGAGAGACCCAGTACTTC | CASSRGETQYF | TRBJ2-5 | once | TRBV6-5 | .
TGTGCCAGCAGTTCCCCGCCGGGTCGGAATTCACCCCTCCACTTT | CASSSPPGRNSPLHF | TRBJ1-6 | once | TRBV6-2/TRBV6-3 | .
TGTGCAAGTCGCTTAGACTGGACTAGCGGGAGCCCCTACAATGAGCAGTTCTTC | CASRLDWTSGSPYNEQFF | TRBJ2-1 | few | TRBV12-2 | .
TGTGCCAGCAGCGTAGGCGCCGTTAATCAGCCCCAGCATTTT | CASSVGAVNQPQHF | TRBJ1-5 | few | TRBV9 | .
TGTGCCAGCAGTCCGGGAACTCCCCTCCACTTT | CASSPGTPLHF | TRBJ1-6 | . | TRBV2 | .
TGTGCCAGTAGAGCTCGGACAGACTCTGGAAACACCATATATTTT | CASRARTDSGNTIYF | TRBJ1-3 | . | TRBV19 | .
TGTGCCAGCAGCCCTTCCGCCGGGACACAGTATGGCTACACCTTC | CASSPSAGTQYGYTF | TRBJ1-2 | . | TRBV3-1/TRBV3-2 | .
TGTGCCACCAGTGATTTACGGACAGGGCAGGAGACCCAGTACTTC | CATSDLRTGQETQYF | TRBJ2-5 | . | TRBV24-1 | TRBD1
TGCAGCGTTGAAGGGACAGGGGCTAACTACAATGAGCAGTTCTTC | CSVEGTGANYNEQFF | TRBJ2-1 | . | TRBV29-1 | TRBD1
TGCGCCAGCAGTCCGACTTGGAATGAGCAGTTCTTC | CASSPTWNEQFF | TRBJ2-1 | . | TRBV5-1 | .
TGTGCCAGCAGCTTGTCGGGGGGCCGGGAAAAACTGTTTTTT | CASSLSGGREKLFF | TRBJ1-4 | . | TRBV5-6 | .
TGTGCCAGCAGCAAGCTAGCGGGGGGCAATGAGCAGTTCTTC | CASSKLAGGNEQFF | TRBJ2-1 | . | TRBV9 | TRBD2
TGTGCCACCAGCCAGACAGGGAAGTACCAAGAGACCCAGTACTTC | CATSQTGKYQETQYF | TRBJ2-5 | . | TRBV24-1 | TRBD1
TGTGCCAGCACTTTCCAGACAGGGGGCTATGGCTACACCTTC | CASTFQTGGYGYTF | TRBJ1-2 | . | TRBV28 | TRBD1
TGTGCCAGCTCACCAATAGGACAGGGGGCGCGAGAGCAGTACTTC | CASSPIGQGAREQYF | TRBJ2-7 | . | TRBV18 | TRBD1
TGTGCCAGCAGCCAGGCTCCGGGACAGGGGGATTCACCCCTCCACTTT | CASSQAPGQGDSPLHF | TRBJ1-6 | . | TRBV4-2 | TRBD1
TGTGCCAGCAGTTACTCGGGGGGGTCGACGAACACTGAAGCTTTCTTT | CASSYSGGSTNTEAFF | TRBJ1-1 | . | TRBV6-2/TRBV6-3 | .
TGTGCCAGCAGCTTATCGGGGGGCGCGGGAAACACCATATATTTT | CASSLSGGAGNTIYF | TRBJ1-3 | . | TRBV7-6 | .
TGTGCCAGCAGTTCAACCGCGACAGGGATCGAGCAGTACTTC | CASSSTATGIEQYF | TRBJ2-7 | once | TRBV6-5 | TRBD1
TGTGCCAGCAGTCTACAGGGTTATAGCAATCAGCCCCAGCATTTT | CASSLQGYSNQPQHF | TRBJ1-5 | . | TRBV27 | .
TGTGCCAGCAGCTTAGGAGGGTCTAGGAACTACGAGCAGTACTTC | CASSLGGSRNYEQYF | TRBJ2-7 | few | TRBV7-2 | .
TGTGCCAGCAGTCCCGGGGCGGGAGTTTTCAATGAGCAGTTCTTC | CASSPGAGVFNEQFF | TRBJ2-1 | . | TRBV28 | TRBD2